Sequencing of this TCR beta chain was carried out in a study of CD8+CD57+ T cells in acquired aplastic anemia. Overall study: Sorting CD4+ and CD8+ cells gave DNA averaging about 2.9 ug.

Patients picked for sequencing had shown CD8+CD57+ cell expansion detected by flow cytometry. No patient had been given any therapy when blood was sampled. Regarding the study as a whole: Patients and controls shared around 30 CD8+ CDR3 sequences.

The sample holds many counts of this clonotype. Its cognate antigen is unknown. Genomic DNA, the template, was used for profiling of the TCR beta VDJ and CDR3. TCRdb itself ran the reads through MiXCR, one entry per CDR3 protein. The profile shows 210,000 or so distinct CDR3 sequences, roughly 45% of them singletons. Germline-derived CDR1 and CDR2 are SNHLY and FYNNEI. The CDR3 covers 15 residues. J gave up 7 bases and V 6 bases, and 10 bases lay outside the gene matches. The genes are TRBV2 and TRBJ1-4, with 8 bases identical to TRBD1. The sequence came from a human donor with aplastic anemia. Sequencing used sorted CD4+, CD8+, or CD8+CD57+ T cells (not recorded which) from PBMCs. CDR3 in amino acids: CASRLTGGLSEKLFF. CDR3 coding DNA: TGTGCCAGCAGGCTAACAGGGGGGTTAAGTGAAAAACTGTTTTTT.